A single sample is the source of the 23 T cell receptor beta chains below, sequenced in a study of OX40 agonist ivuxolimab in advanced cancers. The protocol was immunoSEQ multiplex PCR, while the TCRdb copy is restricted to in-frame clones and leaves out a portion. The sample lists around 60,000 clones; about 90% were seen once. This specimen was CD4+ or CD8+ T cells sorted from blood, taken in a trial of the OX40 agonist ivuxolimab. The receptors here all came from an adult with an advanced solid tumor such as melanoma, head and neck, liver or kidney cancer.

The sample holds a few counts of this clone. V usage is TRBV12-5 and J usage is TRBJ2-5; D may be TRBD1 or TRBD2 (7 bases each). CDR1 is LGHNT, CDR2 FRNRAP, per germline. The CDR3 is 11 amino acids. The CDR3 DNA follows: TGTGCCAGCGGGACAGAAGAGACCCAGTACTTC. Its protein product is CASGTEETQYF.

V usage is TRBV7-6 and J usage is TRBJ1-5, with TRBD1 matching over 8 bases. J was trimmed by 11 bases and V by 1 base; bases with no gene match: 10. The CDR3 totals 15 residues. Germline V CDR1 and CDR2: SGHVS, FNYEAQ. CDR3 in DNA: TGTGCCAGCAGCTTAGAGCAGGGGGCCAGCGGGGCCCAGCATTTT. It codes for CASSLEQGASGAQHF.

This chain uses TRBV7-4 with TRBJ1-3; D remains unclear. Trimming shortened V by 3 bases and J by 4 bases, and 16 bases separated the two germline ends. The CDR3 contains 16 residues. Germline lookup yields CDR1 SGHVT and CDR2 SQSDAQ. DNA for the CDR3: TGTGCCAGCAGCTTGGACCTTCACATCTTAGGAAACACCATATATTTT. Translated, it gives CASSLDLHILGNTIYF.

This chain connects TRBV5-1 to TRBJ1-1, with 7 bases identical to TRBD1. The V segment lost 3 bases and the J segment 5 bases; nucleotides outside the gene matches: 19. The length of the CDR3 is 18 residues. Germline V gives CDR1 SGHRS, CDR2 YFSETQ. CDR3 coding DNA: TGCGCCAGCAGCTCGGATGACAGGGCGCCAGTGGGGACAACTGAAGCTTTCTTT. Protein: CASSSDDRAPVGTTEAFF. Drawing the rest from reference TRBV5-1 and TRBJ1-1, the complete variable domain is KAGVTQTPRYLIKTRGQQVTLSCSPISGHRSVSWYQQTPGQGLQFLFEYFSETQRNKGNFPGRFSGRQFSNSRSEMNVSTLELGDSALYLCASSSDDRAPVGTTEAFFGQGTRLTVV.

The rearrangement uses TRBV5-1 and TRBJ1-1; no clear D. V gave up 2 bases and J gave up 5 bases, with 13 bases separating them. The CDR3 has 14 amino acids. The germline gives CDR1 SGHRS, CDR2 YFSETQ. The CDR3 protein is CASSLQSELTEAFF. The DNA for the CDR3 is TGCGCCAGCAGCTTACAGTCCGAACTAACTGAAGCTTTCTTT. Full variable domain (missing parts from reference TRBV5-1 and TRBJ1-1): KAGVTQTPRYLIKTRGQQVTLSCSPISGHRSVSWYQQTPGQGLQFLFEYFSETQRNKGNFPGRFSGRQFSNSRSEMNVSTLELGDSALYLCASSLQSELTEAFFGQGTRLTVV.

The chain uses TRBV4-1 and TRBJ1-6; no firm D call. Germline V CDR1 and CDR2: MGHRA, YSYEKL. The CDR3 is 12 residues long. V dropped 7 bases and J dropped 6 bases, with 7 bases sitting between them. The CDR3 region is CASNHINSPLHF. The DNA for the CDR3 is TGCGCCAGCAACCACATTAATTCACCCCTCCACTTT.

CDR3 DNA sequence: TGTGCCAGCAGCCTTAGCGGGAGGGTCCGTAGCAATGAGCAGTTCTTC. Amino acid sequence: CASSLSGRVRSNEQFF. The gene calls are TRBV25-1 and TRBJ2-1, with 11 bases fitting TRBD2. The junction had 10 bases not matched to a gene; V was cut back by 6 bases and J by 6 bases. The CDR3 loop spans 16 amino acids. Germline CDR1 reads MGHDK; CDR2 reads SYGVNS.

The V and J genes are TRBV4-1 and TRBJ2-4, with TRBD1 as a possible D gene (5 bases). The V gene lost 0 bases and the J gene lost 0 bases, with 12 bases spanning the gap. The CDR3 covers 17 residues. Germline values: CDR1 MGHRA, CDR2 YSYEKL. The CDR3 coding sequence is TGCGCCAGCAGCCAAGAATGGGGCATTCTAGCCAAAAACATTCAGTACTTC. As protein: CASSQEWGILAKNIQYF.

The genes are TRBV4-1 and TRBJ1-5; 7 nucleotides match TRBD1. The CDR3 extends over 16 amino acids. Germline trimming cut 1 base from V and 0 bases from J; bases unmatched to any gene: 3. Germline lookup yields CDR1 MGHRA and CDR2 YSYEKL. The CDR3 DNA is TGCGCCAGCAGCCAAGGGGGACAGTTTAGCAATCAGCCCCAGCATTTT. Protein product: CASSQGGQFSNQPQHF.

The chain has TRBV28 and TRBJ2-7; maybe TRBD2 (6 bases). This CDR3 contains 13 residues. CDR1 is MDHEN and CDR2 is SYDVKM in the germline V gene. The ends were cut back, 10 bases at V and 6 bases at J, with 19 bases in the middle. The CDR3 protein is CATLYMGAGEQYF. DNA for the CDR3: TGTGCCACCCTTTATATGGGAGCGGGCGAGCAGTACTTC.

The chain combines TRBV28 with TRBJ2-6; tentative D call: TRBD2 (6 bases). Trimming pared 6 bases from V and 0 bases from J, leaving 12 bases between. This CDR3 contains 16 residues. Germline CDR1 is MDHEN and CDR2 is SYDVKM. The CDR3 protein is CASRSGGASGANVLTF. The CDR3 DNA is TGTGCCAGCAGAAGCGGAGGGGCCTCTGGGGCCAACGTCCTGACTTTC.

The V gene is TRBV11-3, the J gene TRBJ2-1, with D perhaps TRBD2 (5 bases). Germline V gene lookup returns CDR1 SGHNT and CDR2 YENEEA. Trimming took 0 bases from V and 6 from J, leaving 9 bases between them. This CDR3 comprises 14 residues. CDR3 DNA: TGTGCCAGCAGCTTAGAGGGAGATCTCAATGAGCAGTTCTTC. Protein sequence: CASSLEGDLNEQFF.

To note about this clone: Compared with germline, one end of the junction differs, possibly owing to a read error. The chain is built from TRBV5-6 and TRBJ2-2; TRBD1 agrees at 8 bases. Germline CDR1 SGHDT, CDR2 YYEEEE. This CDR3 is built from 17 residues. CDR3: CASTLGLWQGADGELFF. CDR3 nucleotide sequence: TGTGCCAGCACCTTGGGTCTCTGGCAGGGGGCCGACGGGGAGCTGTTTTTT.

CDR3 in amino acids: CASSLNRATEAFF. The DNA of the CDR3 is TGTGCCAGCAGCTTAAACAGGGCCACTGAAGCTTTCTTT. V and J are TRBV5-8 and TRBJ1-1; D may be TRBD1 (6 bases). Germline V CDR1 and CDR2: SGHTS, YDEGEE. V was clipped by 2 bases and J by 4 bases, with 9 bases between them. The CDR3 extends over 13 amino acids.

V usage is TRBV5-8 and J usage is TRBJ2-1, with a weak D call TRBD1 (6 bases). Per germline, CDR1 SGHTS and CDR2 YDEGEE. The CDR3 sequence is 15 residues long. Trimming took 2 bases from V and 0 from J, leaving 9 bases between them. As DNA, the CDR3 is TGTGCCAGCAGCTTATCACAGGGCTCCTACAATGAGCAGTTCTTC. Its translation is CASSLSQGSYNEQFF.

The CDR3 is CASASPGVNEQYF. For the CDR3, the DNA is TGTGCCAGCGCTTCTCCCGGGGTCAACGAGCAGTACTTC. The chain links TRBV28 to TRBJ2-7; possibly TRBD2 for D (5 bases). Per germline, CDR1 MDHEN and CDR2 SYDVKM. The length of the CDR3 is 13 residues. Between the trimmed V and J ends, which lost 8 bases and 5 bases, there was a span of 16 bases.

The V and J genes are TRBV6-6 and TRBJ1-1; a possible D gene is TRBD1 (5 bases). This CDR3 spans 15 amino acids. Germline lookup yields CDR1 MNHNY and CDR2 SVGAGI (reference sequence). The V end lost 3 bases, the J end lost 1 base, and 12 bases lay between the germline ends. The CDR3, as DNA: TGTGCCAGCAGTTATGGGTACGGGACGAACACTGAAGCTTTCTTT. This translates into CASSYGYGTNTEAFF.

The chain carries TRBV18 and TRBJ2-7, with 7 bases identical to TRBD1. The V segment lost 3 bases and the J segment 0 bases; nucleotides outside the gene matches: 20. The germline CDR1 and CDR2 sequences are KGHSH and LQKENI. CDR3 length: 20 residues. The CDR3: CASSPIPLRNPRGSSYEQYF. CDR3 DNA: TGTGCCAGCTCACCGATACCTTTGAGGAATCCCAGGGGGAGCTCCTACGAGCAGTACTTC.

The V gene is TRBV19, the J gene TRBJ2-5, with 11 bases fitting TRBD1. The CDR3 runs to 16 residues. Germline CDR1 and CDR2: LNHDA and SQIVND (reference sequence). The V and J ends lost 2 bases and 1 base, in that order; junction bases with no gene match: 3. As DNA, the CDR3 is TGTGCCAGTAGTATATTGGGGACAGGGGGCCAAGAGACCCAGTACTTC. Its protein is CASSILGTGGQETQYF.

The rearrangement links TRBV13 to TRBJ2-4; 13 nucleotides align to TRBD2. The CDR3 sequence is 17 residues long. The trim removed 2 bases at V and 0 bases at J, leaving 1 base unmatched. Germline assignment: CDR1 PRHDT and CDR2 FYEKMQ (reference sequence). CDR3 loop: CASSLTSGRGAKNIQYF. DNA of the CDR3: TGTGCCAGCAGCTTAACTAGCGGGAGGGGAGCCAAAAACATTCAGTACTTC.

V is TRBV18 and J is TRBJ2-5, with 8 bases matching TRBD1. CDR3 size: 13 residues. The V and J ends lost 6 bases and 5 bases, in that order; junction bases with no gene match: 5. Germline V CDR1 and CDR2: KGHSH, LQKENI. CDR3 region: CASSRTGPETQYF. The CDR3 coding sequence is TGTGCCAGCTCGCGGACAGGGCCTGAGACCCAGTACTTC.

This clone rates as medium-sized (0.01 to 0.1%). Other DNA variants within this sample encode the same CDR3. The chain recombines TRBV5-8 with TRBJ2-7; unclear D gene. With 1 base removed from V and 4 bases from J, the gap between germline ends came to 6 bases. CDR3 size: 12 residues. The germline CDR1 and CDR2 sequences are SGHTS and YDEGEE. CDR3 residues: CASSLSSYEQYF. The CDR3 nucleotides are TGTGCCAGCAGCTTGTCCTCGTACGAGCAGTACTTC.

In its sample, this clone was seen once. The genes are TRBV29-1 and TRBJ1-4; D possibly corresponds to TRBD1 (6 bases). The CDR3 covers 12 residues. The germline CDR1 and CDR2 sequences are SQVTM and ANQGSEA. The V gene lost 6 bases and the J gene lost 7 bases, with 12 bases spanning the gap. In DNA, the CDR3 is TGCAGCGTCTATTCGGGGGCTGAAAAACTGTTTTTT. Translated, it gives CSVYSGAEKLFF.